These 4 T cell receptor beta chains came from one sample sequenced in a study of response to subunit inactivated influenza vaccine. MiXCR, run by TCRdb on the RT-PCR reads, gives a single entry per CDR3 protein. Among over 750,000 distinct CDR3 sequences, approximately 22% were seen once, and the ten largest hold more than 8.5%. The material sequenced was PBMCs from blood, taken roughly 5 days after vaccination. The source of these receptors is a man aged 45-65 years who received an inactivated influenza vaccine.

The chain employs TRBV4-3 and TRBJ2-5; D uncertain. There are 14 residues in the CDR3. V was shortened by 0 bases and J by 7 bases, with 12 bases between the two germline ends. The V gene's germline CDR1 is LGHNA and CDR2 YSLEER. CDR3 nucleotides: TGCGCCAGCAGCCAAGATCGCTATTTGGCGACCCAGTACTTC. It codes for CASSQDRYLATQYF.

The chain carries TRBV20-1 and TRBJ2-2; 9 bases map to TRBD1. The CDR3 totals 14 residues. J was trimmed by 5 bases and V by 3 bases; bases with no gene match: 4. In germline, CDR1 is DFQATT, CDR2 SNEGSKA (reference sequence). As DNA, the CDR3 is TGCAGTGCTAGCCCGACAGGGGGGACCGGGGAGCTGTTTTTT. This encodes CSASPTGGTGELFF.

V and J are TRBV2 and TRBJ2-5, with TRBD2 as a possible D gene (6 bases). The CDR3 sequence is 14 residues long. Germline lookup yields CDR1 SNHLY and CDR2 FYNNEI. Trimming took 5 bases from V and 5 from J, leaving 15 bases between them. This CDR3 reads CASSNLGGEETQYF. CDR3 DNA sequence: TGTGCCAGCAGTAACTTGGGGGGTGAGGAGACCCAGTACTTC.

This clonotype appeared a few times. The chain recombines TRBV28 with TRBJ2-2; 9 bases align to TRBD2. This CDR3 has 15 residues. From germline, CDR1 is MDHEN and CDR2 SYDVKM. The junction had 10 bases not matched to a gene; V was cut back by 7 bases and J by 7 bases. Here the CDR3 reads CASTVGGRESGELFF. The CDR3 bases are TGTGCCAGCACCGTGGGCGGGAGGGAAAGCGGGGAGCTGTTTTTT.